A selection of T cell receptor beta chains follows, all from one sample in a study of CD8 T cells in ankylosing spondylitis. TCRdb redid the calling of the 5' RACE reads with MiXCR, one entry per CDR3 protein. The data show 150,000 to 200,000 distinct CDR3 sequences, with around 32% seen just once and approximately 6% held by the top ten. Sequenced: synovial fluid, either unsorted or a sorted T cell fraction (not recorded which). Receptor source: a male donor with ankylosing spondylitis. Both conserved end residues are part of each CDR3. Fields, in order: D gene, clone size, J gene, V gene, CDR3 DNA, CDR3 protein. D genes are given only for firm matches. Rows may omit the clone size; those that give it use once, few, many or a size class.

D gene: TRBD2; clone size: -; J gene: TRBJ2-1; V gene: TRBV4-3; CDR3 DNA: TGCGCCAGCAGCCAGACCTTTACGGGAGGAAACAATGAGCAGTTCTTC; CDR3 protein: CASSQTFTGGNNEQFF
D gene: TRBD1; clone size: -; J gene: TRBJ1-5; V gene: TRBV27; CDR3 DNA: TGTGCCAGCACCCCTTCCGGGACAGTCGGACAGCCCCAGCATTTT; CDR3 protein: CASTPSGTVGQPQHF
D gene: -; clone size: -; J gene: TRBJ2-7; V gene: TRBV4-2; CDR3 DNA: TGTGCCAGCAGCCCTTCGACCGCGAAAGACTACGAGCAGTACTTC; CDR3 protein: CASSPSTAKDYEQYF
D gene: -; clone size: few; J gene: TRBJ1-1; V gene: TRBV12-3/TRBV12-4; CDR3 DNA: TGTGCCAGCAGGACCAGGTATGAAGCTTTCTTT; CDR3 protein: CASRTRYEAFF
D gene: -; clone size: -; J gene: TRBJ2-3; V gene: TRBV12-3/TRBV12-4; CDR3 DNA: TGTGCCAGCAGTTTACATTCCGTTTCAGATACGCAGTATTTT; CDR3 protein: CASSLHSVSDTQYF
D gene: TRBD1; clone size: -; J gene: TRBJ1-1; V gene: TRBV5-1; CDR3 DNA: TGCGCCAGCAGCAAACCAACCGGGACAGCCATGAACACTGAAGCTTTCTTT; CDR3 protein: CASSKPTGTAMNTEAFF
D gene: TRBD2; clone size: -; J gene: TRBJ2-1; V gene: TRBV2; CDR3 DNA: TGTGCCAGCAGCGGACCTCTGAGGACTAGCGGGGGGACCAATGAGCAGTTCTTC; CDR3 protein: CASSGPLRTSGGTNEQFF
D gene: TRBD1; clone size: -; J gene: TRBJ1-1; V gene: TRBV6-1; CDR3 DNA: TGTGCCAGCAGTACGGGGACAGGTCCCCCTGAAGCTTTCTTT; CDR3 protein: CASSTGTGPPEAFF
D gene: -; clone size: many; J gene: TRBJ1-4; V gene: TRBV27; CDR3 DNA: TGTGCCAGCAGTTTAGGGGGGGCGCCGGGGGAAAAACTGTTTTTT; CDR3 protein: CASSLGGAPGEKLFF
D gene: -; clone size: few; J gene: TRBJ2-5; V gene: TRBV9; CDR3 DNA: TGTGCCAGCAGCGTAGACCCGGGGAAGGCGACCCAGTACTTC; CDR3 protein: CASSVDPGKATQYF
D gene: TRBD2; clone size: -; J gene: TRBJ2-1; V gene: TRBV28; CDR3 DNA: TGTGCCAGCAGTCCAACCCTCCGGGGACTAGCAGGTTGGGATGAGCAGTTCTTC; CDR3 protein: CASSPTLRGLAGWDEQFF
D gene: -; clone size: -; J gene: TRBJ1-4; V gene: TRBV12-3/TRBV12-4; CDR3 DNA: TGTGCCAGCAGGCGGGGGGACGAAAAACTGTTTTTT; CDR3 protein: CASRRGDEKLFF
D gene: TRBD2; clone size: -; J gene: TRBJ2-3; V gene: TRBV20-1; CDR3 DNA: TGCAGTGCTAGAGATTTTGCACTAGCGGGTACAGATACGCAGTATTTT; CDR3 protein: CSARDFALAGTDTQYF
D gene: -; clone size: -; J gene: TRBJ2-7; V gene: TRBV25-1; CDR3 DNA: TGTGCCAGCAGTAACAGTAGGCCCTACTCCTACGAGCAGTACTTC; CDR3 protein: CASSNSRPYSYEQYF
D gene: -; clone size: few; J gene: TRBJ2-3; V gene: TRBV6-2/TRBV6-3; CDR3 DNA: TGTGCCAGCAGTTATTCCGGGACTTTCCCCCATTCGCAGTATTTT; CDR3 protein: CASSYSGTFPHSQYF
D gene: -; clone size: many; J gene: TRBJ2-2; V gene: TRBV5-1; CDR3 DNA: TGCGCCAGCAGCTTACGGGCCAGCACCGGGGAGCTGTTTTTT; CDR3 protein: CASSLRASTGELFF
D gene: -; clone size: once; J gene: TRBJ1-1; V gene: TRBV5-1; CDR3 DNA: TGCGCCAGCAGCTTGAATAATGGGGCCACTGAAGCTTTCTTT; CDR3 protein: CASSLNNGATEAFF
D gene: -; clone size: few; J gene: TRBJ2-2; V gene: TRBV11-2; CDR3 DNA: TGTGCCAGCAGCTTATTATTCAGGGCCACCGGGGAGCTGTTTTTT; CDR3 protein: CASSLLFRATGELFF
D gene: -; clone size: few; J gene: TRBJ2-2; V gene: TRBV5-1; CDR3 DNA: TGCGCCAGCAGCCCGTTAGACAGCACGAACACCGGGGAGCTGTTTTTT; CDR3 protein: CASSPLDSTNTGELFF
D gene: TRBD2; clone size: many; J gene: TRBJ2-1; V gene: TRBV19; CDR3 DNA: TGTGCCAGTAGTCCCCAGGGGACTAGCGGCCCCTACAATGAGCAGTTCTTC; CDR3 protein: CASSPQGTSGPYNEQFF
D gene: -; clone size: many; J gene: TRBJ2-3; V gene: TRBV10-3; CDR3 DNA: TGTGCCATCAGCGGGGGCAGCACAGATACGCAGTATTTT; CDR3 protein: CAISGGSTDTQYF
D gene: TRBD1; clone size: few; J gene: TRBJ1-1; V gene: TRBV20-1; CDR3 DNA: TGCAGTGCTAGGCAGTCCGGGACAGGGGGCGAACAAGCTTTCTTT; CDR3 protein: CSARQSGTGGEQAFF
D gene: -; clone size: -; J gene: TRBJ2-3; V gene: TRBV7-2; CDR3 DNA: TGTGCCAGCAGCCTTAGCTCAGGGAGGAGCACAGATACGCAGTATTTT; CDR3 protein: CASSLSSGRSTDTQYF
D gene: -; clone size: -; J gene: TRBJ1-1; V gene: TRBV9; CDR3 DNA: TGTGCCAGCAGCGGAGGGGGTCCCCGGGGCACTGAAGCTTTCTTT; CDR3 protein: CASSGGGPRGTEAFF
D gene: TRBD2; clone size: many; J gene: TRBJ2-1; V gene: TRBV20-1; CDR3 DNA: TGCAGTGCCCTAAAAGCGGGGGATTACAATGAGCAGTTCTTC; CDR3 protein: CSALKAGDYNEQFF
D gene: TRBD1; clone size: -; J gene: TRBJ1-3; V gene: TRBV4-1; CDR3 DNA: TGCGCCAGCAGCCAAGATCGGGACAGGGCCTCTGGAAACACCATATATTTT; CDR3 protein: CASSQDRDRASGNTIYF
D gene: TRBD1; clone size: many; J gene: TRBJ2-1; V gene: TRBV24-1; CDR3 DNA: TGTGCCACCAGTGATCGCACTAGAGGGGGCTACTCCTACAATGAGCAGTTCTTC; CDR3 protein: CATSDRTRGGYSYNEQFF
D gene: -; clone size: few; J gene: TRBJ1-1; V gene: TRBV29-1; CDR3 DNA: TGCAGCGTTGTAGATACAGGGACTCTTGAGAACACTGAAGCTTTCTTT; CDR3 protein: CSVVDTGTLENTEAFF
D gene: -; clone size: few; J gene: TRBJ2-4; V gene: TRBV7-8; CDR3 DNA: TGTGCCAGCAGCTTAGACCCGGTGGTTCAAAACATTCAGTACTTC; CDR3 protein: CASSLDPVVQNIQYF
D gene: -; clone size: -; J gene: TRBJ2-1; V gene: TRBV24-1; CDR3 DNA: TGTGCCACCAGTAATCGCACACCCTACAATGAGCAGTTCTTC; CDR3 protein: CATSNRTPYNEQFF